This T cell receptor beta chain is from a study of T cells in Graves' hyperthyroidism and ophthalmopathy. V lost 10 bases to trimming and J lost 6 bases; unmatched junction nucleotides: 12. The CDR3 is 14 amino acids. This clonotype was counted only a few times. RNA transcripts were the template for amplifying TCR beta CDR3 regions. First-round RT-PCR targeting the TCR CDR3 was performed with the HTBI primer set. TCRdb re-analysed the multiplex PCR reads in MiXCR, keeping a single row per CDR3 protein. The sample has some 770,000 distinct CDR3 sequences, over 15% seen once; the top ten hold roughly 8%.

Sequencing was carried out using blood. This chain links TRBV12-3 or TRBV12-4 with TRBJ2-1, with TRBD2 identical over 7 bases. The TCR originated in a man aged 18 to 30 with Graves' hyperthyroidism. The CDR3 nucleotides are TGTGCCACCGTGGTCCCGGGACTATCCAATGAGCAGTTCTTC. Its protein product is CATVVPGLSNEQFF.